This is a list of T cell receptor beta chains from one sample in a study of shared clonotypes between healthy human individuals. Sequenced by immunoSEQ multiplex PCR; TCRdb stores in-frame clones only, minus some. Of about 490,000 clones in the sample, roughly 85% were seen once. The source material was PBMCs. The source is a middle-aged woman in good health. Some clones in this sample may be carry-over from other donors' samples. The CDR3 runs from the conserved cysteine through the conserved F or W. D genes are given only for firm matches. Only some rows state a clone size, as once, few, many or a class for expanded clones.

DNA,CDR3,J,V,D,size
TGTGCCATCAGTGAGGGAAGATACGAGCAGTACTTC,CAISEGRYEQYF,TRBJ2-7,TRBV10-3,-,-
TGCAGCGCCGGGGGGACACCCCACACTGAAGCTTTCTTT,CSAGGTPHTEAFF,TRBJ1-1,TRBV29-1,-,-
TGTGCCAGTAGTATTAGCAGCGGGAGTCTCGGTGAGCAGTTCTTC,CASSISSGSLGEQFF,TRBJ2-1,TRBV19,TRBD2,once
TGTGCCAGCAGCCTCTGGCGGGGTGCAACTAATGAAAAACTGTTTTTT,CASSLWRGATNEKLFF,TRBJ1-4,TRBV2,-,few
TGTGCCAGCTCCACCCAGGATGACACTGAAGCTTTCTTT,CASSTQDDTEAFF,TRBJ1-1,TRBV18,-,many
TGTGCCAGCCATTTCCCGGGACAAGCTAACTATGGCTACACCTTC,CASHFPGQANYGYTF,TRBJ1-2,TRBV6-1,-,-
TGTGCCAGCAGCTCGTCCGGGACACAACTAAGGCAGTACTTC,CASSSSGTQLRQYF,TRBJ2-7,TRBV7-3,-,-
TGCGCCAGCAGCTTGAATAGCGGGAGCCTCACAGATACGCAGTATTTT,CASSLNSGSLTDTQYF,TRBJ2-3,TRBV5-1,TRBD2,-
TGTGCCAGCAGCTTGGGAGCCGGGGGGTATGCTGAAAAACTGTTTTTT,CASSLGAGGYAEKLFF,TRBJ1-4,TRBV11-2,-,-
TGCGCCAGCAGCTTGGTCGACAGTAAACTCTACGAGCAGTACTTC,CASSLVDSKLYEQYF,TRBJ2-7,TRBV5-1,-,-
TGTGCCAGCTCCTGGACTAGCTCAGAGACCCAGTACTTC,CASSWTSSETQYF,TRBJ2-5,TRBV18,TRBD2,-
TGTGCCAGCAGTCCCATATCCAACACCGGGGAGCTGTTTTTT,CASSPISNTGELFF,TRBJ2-2,TRBV27,-,-
TGTGCCAGTAGCCTACAGGGGACGCTATACGAGCAGTACTTC,CASSLQGTLYEQYF,TRBJ2-7,TRBV19,TRBD1,-
TGTGCCAGCAGCCTTTGGACAGGGTCGGGAAACTATGGCTACACCTTC,CASSLWTGSGNYGYTF,TRBJ1-2,TRBV28,TRBD1,-
TGCAGTGCTAGTAGGAACGTAGCTTTCTTT,CSASRNVAFF,TRBJ1-1,TRBV20-1,-,few
TGTGCCAGCAGGGAGGACCGAGGCTCATACAATGAGCAGTTCTTC,CASREDRGSYNEQFF,TRBJ2-1,TRBV6-1,-,-
TGTGCCTGGGGCAGTGGGAGGGAGGGGAGCAATGAGCAGTTCTTC,CAWGSGREGSNEQFF,TRBJ2-1,TRBV30,TRBD2,-
TGTGCCAGTAGTCCGACAGCCTCCTACGAGCAGTACTTC,CASSPTASYEQYF,TRBJ2-7,TRBV19,-,-
TGTGCTTACCTCAGGGCAACTAATGAAAAACTGTTTTTT,CAYLRATNEKLFF,TRBJ1-4,TRBV2,-,-
TGCAGCGTTGAGGCTCCAGGGGGCACCTATGGCTACACCTTC,CSVEAPGGTYGYTF,TRBJ1-2,TRBV29-1,TRBD1,-
TGCGCCAGCAGCTCGGACAGGGACACCATATATTTT,CASSSDRDTIYF,TRBJ1-3,TRBV5-1,TRBD1,-
TGTGCCAGCAGCCGACCCCGACAGGGGGCGAATGGCTACACCTTC,CASSRPRQGANGYTF,TRBJ1-2,TRBV27,TRBD1,-
TGCGCCAGCAGCTTGGACGGGACTCCGGCCTATACCGGGGAGCTGTTTTTT,CASSLDGTPAYTGELFF,TRBJ2-2,TRBV5-1,-,-
TGTGCCAGCAGCTATAGCAATCAGCCCCAGCATTTT,CASSYSNQPQHF,TRBJ1-5,TRBV7-6,-,few
TGTGCCATCAGTGCCACCAAAAATGAAAAACTGTTTTTT,CAISATKNEKLFF,TRBJ1-4,TRBV10-3,-,-
TGTGCCAGCAGTTTCCGTGGGGGCGCGGACACTGAAGCTTTCTTT,CASSFRGGADTEAFF,TRBJ1-1,TRBV28,-,-
TGTGCCAGCAGCGCCGGTGGACAGGCGAACTATGGCTACACCTTC,CASSAGGQANYGYTF,TRBJ1-2,TRBV9,TRBD1,-
TGTGCCACCAGCAGAGGGAATGAGGTCTCCAACACCGGGGAGCTGTTTTTT,CATSRGNEVSNTGELFF,TRBJ2-2,TRBV15,-,-
TGCGCCAGCAGTGAGGACAGGGTACAAGAGACCCAGTACTTC,CASSEDRVQETQYF,TRBJ2-5,TRBV10-1,TRBD1,-
TGTGCCATCAGTGAGCGCGGTCAAGAGACCCAGTACTTC,CAISERGQETQYF,TRBJ2-5,TRBV10-3,-,-
TGTGCCACCAGCAAGAGGGGTGGCTACACCTTC,CATSKRGGYTF,TRBJ1-2,TRBV15,-,-
TGTGCCTGGAGTGCAATTACTAGGGGGGAGTTCACAGATACGCAGTATTTT,CAWSAITRGEFTDTQYF,TRBJ2-3,TRBV30,-,-
TGTGCCGGCAGCGCAGACAGGGGGACGCAGTATTTT,CAGSADRGTQYF,TRBJ2-3,TRBV11-2,TRBD1,-
TGTGCCAGTAGTAACCAGGGGACGGGATACGAGCAGTACTTC,CASSNQGTGYEQYF,TRBJ2-7,TRBV19,-,-
TGTGCGAAAGGGGGGCCCTATGGCTACACCTTC,CAKGGPYGYTF,TRBJ1-2,TRBV30,-,-
TGTGCCAGCAGTAGCCAAACTATTAACTATGGCTACACCTTC,CASSSQTINYGYTF,TRBJ1-2,TRBV6-6,-,-